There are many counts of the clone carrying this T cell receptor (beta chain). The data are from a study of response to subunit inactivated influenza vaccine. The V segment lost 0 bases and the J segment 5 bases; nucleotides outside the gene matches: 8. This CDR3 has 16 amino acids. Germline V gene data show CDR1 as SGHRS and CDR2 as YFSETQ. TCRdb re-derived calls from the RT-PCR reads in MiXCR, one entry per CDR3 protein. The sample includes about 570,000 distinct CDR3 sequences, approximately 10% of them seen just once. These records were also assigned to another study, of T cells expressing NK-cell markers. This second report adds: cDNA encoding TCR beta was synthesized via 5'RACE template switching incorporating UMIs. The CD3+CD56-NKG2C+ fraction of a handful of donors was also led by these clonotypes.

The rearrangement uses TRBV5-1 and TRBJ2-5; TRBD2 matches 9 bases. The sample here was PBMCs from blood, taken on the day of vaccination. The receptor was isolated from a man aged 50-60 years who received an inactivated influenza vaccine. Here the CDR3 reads CASSLGLAGEVETQYF. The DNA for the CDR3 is TGCGCCAGCAGCTTGGGCTTAGCGGGAGAGGTCGAGACCCAGTACTTC.